This TCR beta chain was sequenced during a study of radiation and T cells in renal cell carcinoma. General study points: In blood, top tumor clones expanded by 2 weeks, shrinking by 4.

Concerning this clone: Antigen unknown.

Time point described: baseline pretreatment blood. As for treatment: 15 Gy SBRT to primary tumor, nephrectomy 4 weeks later. Libraries were prepared by immunoSEQ multiplex PCR; TCRdb keeps only in-frame clonotypes and omits some of them. The table has more than 75,000 clones, 65% to 85% seen once. V lost 0 bases and J 4 bases, leaving 17 bases between the germline ends. The CDR3 runs 16 residues. The germline V gene encodes CDR1 SGHRS and CDR2 YFSETQ. The TCR comes from a man in his fifties or sixties with renal cell carcinoma. This chain joins TRBV5-1 and TRBJ2-7, with D unresolved. Material: blood, obtained from a patient whose treatment included radiotherapy and nephrectomy. CDR3 DNA: TGCGCCAGCAGCTTGGAGGTCAGAGAGCCACTATACGAGCAGTACTTC. It encodes CASSLEVREPLYEQYF.